Shown below are 19 T cell receptor beta chains from a single sample sequenced in a study of glioma-infiltrating T cells after dendritic cell vaccination. Profiling relied on immunoSEQ multiplex PCR, and the TCRdb table lists in-frame clones only, not all of them. The repertoire holds over 55,000 clones, around 81% seen once, with roughly 7.9% in the top ten. The source material was blood, sampled before dendritic cell vaccination. The receptors were gathered from a human donor with glioblastoma.

The chain uses TRBV29-1 and TRBJ2-7; maybe TRBD2 (6 bases). The CDR3 totals 11 residues. Germline loops: CDR1 SQVTM, CDR2 ANQGSEA. V was trimmed by 7 bases and J by 7 bases, leaving 14 bases between them. The chain's CDR3 is CSASGGREQYF. CDR3 nucleotides: TGCAGCGCCTCCGGAGGGCGGGAGCAGTACTTC.

This clone has just a few counts. The genes are TRBV6-6 and TRBJ1-4; 7 bases are a match to TRBD1. Germline assignment: CDR1 MNHNY and CDR2 SVGAGI (reference sequence). The CDR3 consists of 15 residues. V shed 4 bases and J 7 bases; nucleotides not matched to a gene: 9. The CDR3 spells CASSSSDRDSEKLFF. The CDR3 coding sequence is TGTGCCAGCAGTTCGTCAGACAGGGATAGTGAAAAACTGTTTTTT.

This chain links TRBV19 with TRBJ1-1; 8 bases map to TRBD1. The CDR3 is 13 amino acids. J gave up 4 bases and V 6 bases, and 4 bases lay outside the gene matches. Germline CDR1 reads LNHDA; CDR2 reads SQIVND (reference sequence). Here the CDR3 reads CASRAGGLTEAFF. The CDR3, as DNA: TGTGCCAGTAGGGCAGGGGGCCTCACTGAAGCTTTCTTT.

The chain couples TRBV7-9 to TRBJ1-1; 8 bases align to TRBD1. Germline assignment: CDR1 SEHNR and CDR2 FQNEAQ (reference sequence). Germline trimming cut 5 bases from V and 7 bases from J; bases unmatched to any gene: 18. This CDR3 has 17 residues. The CDR3 coding sequence is TGTGCCAGCAGCGACATCACACCGACAGGGGATGAAGTTGAAGCTTTCTTT. Protein product: CASSDITPTGDEVEAFF.

The rearrangement uses TRBV5-6 and TRBJ2-1; perhaps TRBD1 as D (6 bases). This CDR3 comprises 12 residues. V shed 3 bases and J shed 12 bases, with 13 bases lying between them. Germline assignment: CDR1 SGHDT and CDR2 YYEEEE. The CDR3 DNA follows: TGTGCCAGCAGCTACACAGGGAGAGGGCAGTTCTTC. Protein product: CASSYTGRGQFF.

This clone came up once. The chain has TRBV4-2 and TRBJ1-1, with unresolved D. CDR1 is LGHNA, CDR2 YNFKEQ, per germline. V was shortened by 0 bases and J by 0 bases, with 8 bases between the two germline ends. The CDR3 contains 15 residues. CDR3 in amino acids: CASSQEAVMNTEAFF. DNA of the CDR3: TGTGCCAGCAGCCAAGAGGCAGTCATGAACACTGAAGCTTTCTTT.

The CDR3 DNA reads as TGCGCCAGCAGCCGCGACAGGGGAAGCTATGGCTACACCTTC. This gives the protein CASSRDRGSYGYTF. V usage is TRBV5-1 and J usage is TRBJ1-2; TRBD1 matches 8 bases. Trimming took 4 bases from V and 4 from J; bases not matched to a gene: 6. Germline CDR1 reads SGHRS; CDR2 reads YFSETQ. The CDR3 has 14 residues.

The J gene is TRBJ2-4, the V gene TRBV6-1; 8 nucleotides match TRBD1. Trimming took 4 bases from V and 4 from J; bases not matched to a gene: 6. Germline loops: CDR1 MNHNS, CDR2 SASEGT. The CDR3 is made up of 15 amino acids. This CDR3 reads CASSGPQGGKNIQYF. For the CDR3, the DNA is TGTGCCAGCAGTGGCCCACAGGGGGGTAAAAACATTCAGTACTTC.

This chain joins TRBV30 and TRBJ2-7, with 7 bases lining up with TRBD1. With V trimmed by 3 bases and J by 6 bases, 8 bases remained unmatched. Germline CDR1 is GTSNPN and CDR2 is SVGIG (reference sequence). The CDR3 extends over 13 amino acids. This CDR3 reads CAWRFLSGGEQYF. DNA of the CDR3: TGTGCCTGGAGATTCCTCTCAGGGGGCGAGCAGTACTTC.

The chain carries TRBV2 and TRBJ2-1; the D gene is possibly TRBD2 (5 bases). CDR1 is SNHLY, CDR2 FYNNEI, per germline. The length of the CDR3 is 16 residues. V was pared by 0 bases and J by 6 bases, with 15 bases between. CDR3 coding DNA: TGTGCCAGCAGTGAAGCGCGGCTAGCCCTCGGCAATGAGCAGTTCTTC. It yields the protein CASSEARLALGNEQFF.

The chain uses TRBV6-5 and TRBJ2-1, with 9 nucleotides matching TRBD1. Germline V lookup: CDR1 MNHEY, CDR2 SVGAGI. The CDR3 contains 15 residues. Trimming removed 3 bases from V and 7 bases from J; junction bases left unmatched: 7. The CDR3 loop reads CASSYYWDRENEQFF. The CDR3 DNA reads as TGTGCCAGCAGTTATTACTGGGACAGGGAAAATGAGCAGTTCTTC.

The genes are TRBV7-2 and TRBJ2-5, with 9 bases lining up with TRBD2. Germline CDR1 reads SGHTA; CDR2 reads FQGNSA. CDR3 length: 16 amino acids. After removal of 1 base from V and 4 bases from J, the junction contained 7 bases not matched to a gene. CDR3 sequence reads: CASSLVGSGGGETQYF. CDR3 bases: TGTGCCAGCAGCTTAGTGGGTAGCGGGGGCGGAGAGACCCAGTACTTC.

The chain combines TRBV7-3 with TRBJ2-3; TRBD1 agrees at 8 bases. The V segment lost 5 bases and the J segment 3 bases; nucleotides outside the gene matches: 10. This CDR3 spans 16 amino acids. Germline V gene sequence: CDR1 SGHTA, CDR2 FQGTGA. CDR3 amino acids: CASSLLRTGRTDTQYF. The DNA for the CDR3 is TGTGCCAGCAGCCTGCTTCGGACAGGGCGGACAGATACGCAGTATTTT.

This chain connects TRBV5-8 to TRBJ2-1; 7 bases are a match to TRBD1. Germline-derived CDR1 and CDR2 are SGHTS and YDEGEE. This CDR3 comprises 13 residues. Trimming at V came to 0 bases and at J to 10 bases, leaving 4 bases not matched to a gene. The DNA for the CDR3 is TGTGCCAGCAGCTTGGGACAGGGAATCGAGCAGTTCTTC. Translation gives CASSLGQGIEQFF.

This chain connects TRBV6-5 to TRBJ1-6; the D is unclear. Germline CDR1 reads MNHEY; CDR2 reads SVGAGI. The CDR3 runs to 13 residues. The ends were cut back, 7 bases at V and 4 bases at J, with 8 bases in the middle. The CDR3 is CASKLTYNSPLHF. DNA of the CDR3: TGTGCCAGCAAGCTGACATATAATTCACCCCTCCACTTT.

V gene TRBV5-8 combines with J gene TRBJ2-2, with TRBD1 identical over 7 bases. Germline V gene sequence: CDR1 SGHTS, CDR2 YDEGEE. This CDR3 region has 15 residues. V shed 4 bases and J 3 bases; nucleotides not matched to a gene: 6. The CDR3: CASSRGQADTGELFF. CDR3 coding DNA: TGTGCCAGCAGCAGAGGACAGGCTGACACCGGGGAGCTGTTTTTT.

The J gene is TRBJ2-2, the V gene TRBV4-2; 7 nucleotides match TRBD1. V shed 3 bases and J 4 bases; nucleotides not matched to a gene: 14. Germline CDR1 LGHNA, CDR2 YNFKEQ. There are 18 residues in the CDR3. The CDR3 is CASSHERTGVGGTGELFF. The CDR3 nucleotides read TGTGCCAGCAGCCACGAACGTACAGGGGTTGGGGGCACCGGGGAGCTGTTTTTT.

The table lists this clone with a few counts. The rearrangement uses TRBV2 and TRBJ2-1; D is ambiguous. The CDR3 is 13 amino acids. With 3 bases removed from V and 7 bases from J, the gap between germline ends came to 10 bases. Germline V gives CDR1 SNHLY, CDR2 FYNNEI. This chain's CDR3 is CASSEATVNEQFF. The DNA of the CDR3 is TGTGCCAGCAGTGAGGCTACAGTTAATGAGCAGTTCTTC.

This chain joins TRBV19 and TRBJ1-2; the match to TRBD1 covers 10 bases. Looked up from germline, CDR1 is LNHDA and CDR2 is SQIVND (reference sequence). This CDR3 has 15 amino acids. V trimming: 6 bases; J trimming: 3 bases; junction bases outside the gene matches: 7. The CDR3 DNA follows: TGTGCCAGTAGAAACAGGGACAGGGGAGACTATGGCTACACCTTC. Amino acid sequence: CASRNRDRGDYGYTF.